These 10 T cell receptor beta chains came from one sample sequenced in a study of blood T cell repertoires in COVID-19. The method was immunoSEQ multiplex PCR; TCRdb's version includes in-frame clones alone and lacks a portion of them. Of 70,000 to 95,000 clones listed, 88% were seen once; the top ten hold around 4.8%. The sequenced sample was peripheral blood. The receptors originated from an elderly woman with acute or convalescent COVID-19.

The rearrangement uses TRBV9 and TRBJ1-2; TRBD1 is a possible D gene (5 bases). With 5 bases removed from V and 2 bases from J, the gap between germline ends came to 13 bases. The V gene's germline CDR1 is SGDLS and CDR2 YYNGEE. The CDR3 consists of 14 residues. In nucleotides, the CDR3 is TGTGCCAGCAGGGGCATGACAGCGAACTATGGCTACACCTTC. Its protein product is CASRGMTANYGYTF.

The chain has TRBV14 and TRBJ2-7; 9 nucleotides align to TRBD1. The ends lost 3 bases at V and 3 bases at J; junction bases unmatched: 6. There are 15 residues in the CDR3. Germline V gene lookup returns CDR1 SGHDN and CDR2 FVKESK. CDR3 loop: CASSHGTGRDYEQYF. The CDR3 coding sequence is TGTGCCAGCAGCCACGGGACAGGGAGGGACTACGAGCAGTACTTC.

V is TRBV27 and J is TRBJ2-1, with 7 bases aligning to TRBD2. V gave up 6 bases and J gave up 1 base; unmatched junction bases: 6. The CDR3 has 15 residues. Germline CDR1 reads MNHEY; CDR2 reads SMNVEV (reference sequence). CDR3 sequence (DNA): TGTGCCAGCAGCAATACTAGCGCTTCCTACAATGAGCAGTTCTTC. This translates into CASSNTSASYNEQFF.

The gene calls are TRBV19 and TRBJ1-3, with 9 nucleotides matching TRBD1. J lost 8 bases, V lost 9 bases, and 23 bases had no gene match. Germline values: CDR1 LNHDA, CDR2 SQIVND (reference sequence). The CDR3 runs 18 residues. The chain's CDR3 is CASSIEMGQGSIVDTIYF. Written as DNA, the CDR3 is TGTGCCAGCTCAATCGAGATGGGACAGGGTTCGATTGTCGACACCATATATTTT.

This clone was seen only once. This chain connects TRBV14 to TRBJ2-3; a possible D gene is TRBD1 (5 bases). Germline CDR1 and CDR2: SGHDN and FVKESK. CDR3 length equals 15 residues. Trimming took off 0 bases at V and 1 base at J, with 8 bases between the two ends. The CDR3 protein is CASSQDQGGTDTQYF. The CDR3 DNA reads TGTGCCAGCAGCCAAGATCAGGGCGGCACAGATACGCAGTATTTT.

The J gene is TRBJ2-5, the V gene TRBV25-1; D may be TRBD1 (6 bases). This CDR3 is 15 amino acids long. V lost 2 bases and J lost 4, with 14 bases in between. Germline V CDR1 and CDR2: MGHDK, SYGVNS. The CDR3 protein is CASSEHTGLGETQYF. CDR3 in DNA: TGTGCCAGCAGTGAACATACAGGGCTAGGAGAGACCCAGTACTTC.

In its sample, this clone was seen a few times. V gene TRBV7-2 combines with J gene TRBJ1-1, with 10 bases matching TRBD1. The V segment lost 2 bases and the J segment 10 bases; nucleotides outside the gene matches: 13. This CDR3 has 16 amino acids. Germline CDR1 and CDR2: SGHTA and FQGNSA. CDR3: CASSLFGGTGEVRAFF. The CDR3 DNA sequence: TGTGCCAGCAGCTTATTCGGTGGGACAGGGGAGGTTCGAGCTTTCTTT.

The V call is TRBV27, the J call TRBJ1-1; the D gene is possibly TRBD1 (6 bases). The CDR3 is 17 amino acids. CDR1 MNHEY and CDR2 SMNVEV come from the germline V gene (reference sequence). V lost 1 base to trimming and J lost 0 bases, with 15 bases between them. This CDR3 reads CASSLLPSGTLNTEAFF. CDR3 bases: TGTGCCAGCAGTTTATTACCCTCCGGGACACTGAACACTGAAGCTTTCTTT.

The J gene is TRBJ1-6, the V gene TRBV27; D remains ambiguous. Germline assignment: CDR1 MNHEY and CDR2 SMNVEV (reference sequence). Trimming left V 0 bases short and J 0 bases short, with 12 bases between. CDR3 length: 18 amino acids. The CDR3 bases are TGTGCCAGCAGTTTATCGGCACAGACCAGCTCCTATAATTCACCCCTCCACTTT. It codes for CASSLSAQTSSYNSPLHF.

The V call is TRBV12-3 or TRBV12-4, the J call TRBJ1-1, with 9 bases that match TRBD1. J gave up 7 bases and V 6 bases, and 0 bases lay outside the gene matches. This CDR3 is built from 11 residues. This CDR3 reads CASRDRGEAFF. CDR3 sequence (DNA): TGTGCCAGCAGGGACAGGGGTGAAGCTTTCTTT.